These T cell receptor beta chains were read from a single sample in a study of cytomegalovirus exposure and HLA in healthy donors. Some clones are missing from TCRdb's copy, which holds only in-frame ones; the method was immunoSEQ multiplex PCR. The sample has some 120,000 clones; about 80% are singletons. The specimen was PBMCs. These receptors were obtained from a man aged 30 to 39 in good health and CMV-seropositive. Each CDR3 is given with its conserved first and last residue. Fields, in order: V gene, D gene, J gene, clone size, CDR3 DNA, CDR3 protein. D genes are given only for firm matches. Clone size is not always given. Where it is, it says once, few, many or a class for expanded clones.

v_call: TRBV5-8
d_call: .
j_call: TRBJ2-2
clone_size: .
cdr3_nt: TGTGCCAGCAGCCCCACTAGTTCCGGGGAGCTGTTTTTT
cdr3_aa: CASSPTSSGELFF

v_call: TRBV27
d_call: TRBD2
j_call: TRBJ2-3
clone_size: few
cdr3_nt: TGTGCCAGCAGTTTAAAGGTCCGCGGGGGAAGCACAGATACGCAGTATTTT
cdr3_aa: CASSLKVRGGSTDTQYF

v_call: TRBV27
d_call: .
j_call: TRBJ2-1
clone_size: .
cdr3_nt: TGTGCCAGCAGTTTGGGGGGGCGGTATGAGCAGTTCTTC
cdr3_aa: CASSLGGRYEQFF

v_call: TRBV5-6
d_call: .
j_call: TRBJ2-3
clone_size: .
cdr3_nt: TGTGCCAGCAGCTTGATACTGCCCTCAGATACGCAGTATTTT
cdr3_aa: CASSLILPSDTQYF

v_call: TRBV10-3
d_call: TRBD2
j_call: TRBJ2-1
clone_size: .
cdr3_nt: TGTGCCATACTAGCGGGATTCTCCTACAATGAGCAGTTCTTC
cdr3_aa: CAILAGFSYNEQFF

v_call: TRBV9
d_call: TRBD2
j_call: TRBJ2-1
clone_size: .
cdr3_nt: TGTGCCAGCAGCGTAACTCCGCGGGAGTATCTCAATGAGCAGTTCTTC
cdr3_aa: CASSVTPREYLNEQFF

v_call: TRBV30
d_call: TRBD2
j_call: TRBJ2-1
clone_size: few
cdr3_nt: TGTGCCTGGACCACTAGCGGGTGGCAGTTCTTC
cdr3_aa: CAWTTSGWQFF

v_call: TRBV27
d_call: .
j_call: TRBJ1-1
clone_size: .
cdr3_nt: TGTGCCAGCAGTTTCACAGGGACGTGGACTGAAGCTTTCTTT
cdr3_aa: CASSFTGTWTEAFF

v_call: TRBV11-3
d_call: TRBD2
j_call: TRBJ2-1
clone_size: few
cdr3_nt: TGTGCCAGCAGCTTAGACTTGAGCGGGGGGGCCACTGAGCAGTTCTTC
cdr3_aa: CASSLDLSGGATEQFF

v_call: TRBV5-1
d_call: .
j_call: TRBJ1-2
clone_size: .
cdr3_nt: TGCGCCAGCAGCGCCGCAGGGGCGGTCTGGGATGGCTACACCTTC
cdr3_aa: CASSAAGAVWDGYTF

v_call: TRBV7-9
d_call: TRBD1
j_call: TRBJ2-3
clone_size: .
cdr3_nt: TGTGCCAGCACCCCTACGGACAGGGGACCAGATACGCAGTATTTT
cdr3_aa: CASTPTDRGPDTQYF

v_call: TRBV4-1
d_call: .
j_call: TRBJ2-7
clone_size: .
cdr3_nt: TGCGCCAGCAGCCAAGAGTCCAGGTCCTACGAGCAGTACTTC
cdr3_aa: CASSQESRSYEQYF

v_call: TRBV11-2
d_call: .
j_call: TRBJ2-7
clone_size: .
cdr3_nt: TGTGCCAGCAGCTTAAGAACAGGCCCCTCCTACGAGCAGTACTTC
cdr3_aa: CASSLRTGPSYEQYF

v_call: TRBV16
d_call: .
j_call: TRBJ2-7
clone_size: .
cdr3_nt: TGTGCCAGCAGCCAATCCACGGACAAGTCCTACGAGCAGTACTTC
cdr3_aa: CASSQSTDKSYEQYF

v_call: TRBV9
d_call: TRBD2
j_call: TRBJ2-2
clone_size: few
cdr3_nt: TGTGCCAGCAGCCCTCGGGGGGGTAACACCGGGGAGCTGTTTTTT
cdr3_aa: CASSPRGGNTGELFF